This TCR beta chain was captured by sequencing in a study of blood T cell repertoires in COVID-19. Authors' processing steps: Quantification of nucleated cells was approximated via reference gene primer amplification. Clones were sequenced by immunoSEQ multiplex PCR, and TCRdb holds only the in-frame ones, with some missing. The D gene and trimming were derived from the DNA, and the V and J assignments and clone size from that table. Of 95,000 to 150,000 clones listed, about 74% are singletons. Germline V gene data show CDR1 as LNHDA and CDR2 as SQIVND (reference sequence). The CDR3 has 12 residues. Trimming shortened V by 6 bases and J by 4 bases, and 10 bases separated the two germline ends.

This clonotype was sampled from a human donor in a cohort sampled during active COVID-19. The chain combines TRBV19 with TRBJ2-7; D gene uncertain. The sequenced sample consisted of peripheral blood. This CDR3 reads CASSGDRYEQYF. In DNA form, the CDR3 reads TGTGCCAGTAGCGGAGACCGGTACGAGCAGTACTTC.